This TCR beta chain emerged from a study of blood T cell repertoires in COVID-19. Study in general: Some COVID-19 samples were acute and others convalescent; all came from the United States, Italy and Spain. Sources were T cells, B-cell-depleted T cells, or PBMCs; the material itself was cDNA or gDNA.

Deletions cut 3 bases from V and 0 bases from J, with 16 bases between. The CDR3 has 18 residues. Germline V lookup: CDR1 SGHRS, CDR2 YFSETQ. Original analysis: Amplified reference gene primers provided the basis for estimating nucleated cell counts. Profiling relied on immunoSEQ multiplex PCR, and the TCRdb table lists in-frame clones only, not all of them. V, J and clone size were drawn from that table, and D and trimming were deduced from the DNA. Among about 140,000 clones listed, less than 80% were seen once. This TCR derives from a woman aged 80 or older with active or convalescent COVID-19. The specimen was peripheral blood. The chain combines TRBV5-1 with TRBJ1-6, with D hard to call. The CDR3 protein is CASSSLGVSSSYNSPLHF. The CDR3 DNA follows: TGCGCCAGCAGCTCTCTAGGCGTATCAAGCTCCTATAATTCACCCCTCCACTTT. The full variable domain, its missing parts supplied by reference TRBV5-1 and TRBJ1-6, is KAGVTQTPRYLIKTRGQQVTLSCSPISGHRSVSWYQQTPGQGLQFLFEYFSETQRNKGNFPGRFSGRQFSNSRSEMNVSTLELGDSALYLCASSSLGVSSSYNSPLHFGNGTRLTVT.